A selection of T cell receptor beta chains follows, all from one sample in a study of CD8+ T cells in alopecia areata. Libraries were prepared by immunoSEQ multiplex PCR; TCRdb keeps only in-frame clonotypes and omits some of them. The table records 170,000 or so clones, about 60% of them present only once. The sample here was CD8+ T cells sorted from blood, taken at week 24, from a patient treated with tofacitinib. The receptors shown here come from a human donor with alopecia areata. CDR3s include the opening cysteine and the closing phenylalanine or tryptophan. D genes are given only for firm matches. Some rows have no size entry. The others give once, few or many, or a class for an expanded clone.

>TRBJ1-2|-|-|TRBV13
TGTGCCAGCAGGGTCGGGCGGGGCAGACCCTATGGCTACACCTTC
CASRVGRGRPYGYTF
>TRBJ2-3|-|-|TRBV11-1
TGTGCCAGCAATTGGGACATGAGCACAGATACGCAGTATTTT
CASNWDMSTDTQYF
>TRBJ2-5|-|-|TRBV5-1
TGCGCCAGCGGTATGAACAGGGCGAATCGGACCCAGTACTTC
CASGMNRANRTQYF
>TRBJ1-5|-|-|TRBV6-1
TGTGCCAGCGCCCTCGGTCAGCCCCAGCATTTT
CASALGQPQHF
>TRBJ2-7|-|-|TRBV5-4
TGTGCCAGCAGCTTCTCCGACAGGTCCTACGAGCAGTACTTC
CASSFSDRSYEQYF
>TRBJ2-2|-|-|TRBV4-1
TGCGCCAGCAGCCATGGGGGTAGATCGAACACCGGGGAGCTGTTTTTT
CASSHGGRSNTGELFF
>TRBJ1-2|-|-|TRBV2
TGTGCCAGCCCCAGGAGGGGGGGCTTGGATGGCTACACCTTC
CASPRRGGLDGYTF
>TRBJ2-5|TRBD2|few|TRBV15
TGTGCCACCAGCAGGAGAGGACTAGCGGGGAGCTCTCAGGAGACCCAGTACTTC
CATSRRGLAGSSQETQYF
>TRBJ2-7|-|-|TRBV4-2
TGTGCCAGCAGCCTAGGGGGAGGTCTAAGACCAGAGGAGCAGTACTTC
CASSLGGGLRPEEQYF
>TRBJ2-5|-|few|TRBV2
TGTGCCAGCAGGGTACAAAGTGAGACCCAGTACTTC
CASRVQSETQYF
>TRBJ2-1|-|-|TRBV6-5
TGTGCCAGCAGTTCGCCTTACAATGAGCAGTTCTTC
CASSSPYNEQFF
>TRBJ2-5|-|-|TRBV6-5
TGTGCCAGCAGTTACGGGCAGGGGGGCCTGGACTTC
CASSYGQGGLDF
>TRBJ2-5|-|-|TRBV6-5
TGTGCCAGCAGTTACAAGGTGCTACTGTCAGAGACCCAGTACTTC
CASSYKVLLSETQYF
>TRBJ1-2|-|-|TRBV29-1
TGCAGCGTTGGAAGGACCGGTTATGGCTACACCTTC
CSVGRTGYGYTF
>TRBJ2-1|TRBD2|-|TRBV2
TGTGCCAGCAGAGCAAGCGGGGTCTACAATGAGCAGTTCTTC
CASRASGVYNEQFF
>TRBJ2-2|-|once|TRBV4-1
TGCGCCAGCAGCCAAGACGGGAAACTGTTTTTT
CASSQDGKLFF
>TRBJ2-3|TRBD2|once|TRBV13
TGTGCCTCCCAGCGGGGAACAGATACGCAGTATTTT
CASQRGTDTQYF